The clone carrying this T cell receptor (beta chain) was observed a handful of times. The antigen remains undetermined. The data were obtained in a study of cytomegalovirus exposure and HLA in healthy donors. Whole-study results and caveats: The likely explanation for a cluster of highly shared sequence variants was sequencing artifact.

Researchers ran the PCR with 60 Vbeta and 13 Jbeta primers. TCRdb's copy holds only in-frame clones and misses some; the assay was immunoSEQ multiplex PCR. The table shows about 140,000 clones, with about 84% occurring only once. The germline V gene has CDR1 SGHNT and CDR2 YENEEA. The CDR3 spans 14 residues. V lost 4 bases and J lost 0, with 7 bases in between. The rearrangement uses TRBV11-3 and TRBJ2-1, with D unresolved. The sequenced material came from PBMCs. The receptor was isolated from a woman aged 40-49 years in good health and CMV-seropositive. In DNA, the CDR3 is TGTGCCAGCAGCTCACAGAGCTCCTACAATGAGCAGTTCTTC. Its protein product is CASSSQSSYNEQFF.